The 23 T cell receptor beta chains presented below share a single source sample, sequenced in a study of T-cell memory formation after mild COVID-19. In TCRdb, the 5' RACE reads were re-called with MiXCR into one record per CDR3 protein. The table lists 430,000 or so distinct CDR3 sequences, approximately 25% of them singletons, with approximately 12% in the top ten. Sequenced sample: PBMCs or a T cell subset sorted from them (not recorded which). These receptors were collected from an adult woman who had mild COVID-19 (a few samples of this study predate the infection). Cell type and time point are not known.

V is TRBV20-1 and J is TRBJ2-1, with 7 positions matching TRBD2. This CDR3 spans 16 amino acids. V was pared by 2 bases and J by 6 bases, with 13 bases of the junction left unmatched. Per the germline V gene, CDR1 is DFQATT and CDR2 is SNEGSKA (reference sequence). CDR3 residues: CSARPLILADPNEQFF. The CDR3 region has the DNA TGCAGTGCTAGACCCCTCATCCTAGCGGACCCCAATGAGCAGTTCTTC.

This clonotype appeared once. This chain uses TRBV12-3 or TRBV12-4 with TRBJ1-1, with 9 bases aligning to TRBD1. The ends lost 4 bases at V and 6 bases at J; junction bases unmatched: 12. The CDR3 totals 16 residues. The DNA of the CDR3 is TGTGCCAGCAGTTCCGACCAGGGACAGGGCGTTGCTGAAGCTTTCTTT. Protein sequence: CASSSDQGQGVAEAFF.

This clonotype was seen a handful of times. The chain uses TRBV6-5 and TRBJ2-7; D unclear. The germline V gene encodes CDR1 MNHEY and CDR2 SVGAGI. Trimming pared 7 bases from V and 9 bases from J, leaving 13 bases between. CDR3 length: 11 amino acids. CDR3 loop: CASTESRRQYF. CDR3 nucleotides: TGTGCCAGCACAGAATCCAGAAGGCAGTACTTC.

The V gene is TRBV5-6, the J gene TRBJ2-3, with 14 nucleotides matching TRBD2. The V segment lost 3 bases and the J segment 10 bases; nucleotides outside the gene matches: 10. The germline V gene has CDR1 SGHDT and CDR2 YYEEEE. The CDR3 is made up of 16 amino acids. The CDR3 DNA sequence: TGTGCCAGCAGCTCCGGGGCATGGACTAGCGGGAGGTCGCAGTATTTT. This sequence encodes CASSSGAWTSGRSQYF.

The chain couples TRBV7-2 to TRBJ2-7, with 11 bases lining up with TRBD2. CDR1 and CDR2 (germline): SGHTA, FQGNSA. The V and J ends lost 8 bases and 4 bases, in that order; junction bases with no gene match: 10. This CDR3 has 15 amino acids. The CDR3 spells CASRRGASGRYEQYF. The CDR3 bases are TGTGCCAGCCGACGGGGGGCTAGCGGGAGGTACGAGCAGTACTTC.

This clonotype has ten or more counts. The chain recombines TRBV20-1 with TRBJ2-7; possibly TRBD1 for D (6 bases). The CDR3 spans 12 residues. CDR1 and CDR2 (germline): DFQATT, SNEGSKA (reference sequence). Trimming took off 6 bases at V and 1 base at J, with 10 bases between the two ends. The CDR3 protein is CSALTGSYEQYF. The DNA of the CDR3 is TGCAGTGCCCTGACAGGTTCCTACGAGCAGTACTTC.

The chain has TRBV12-3 or TRBV12-4 and TRBJ2-1; TRBD1 is a possible D gene (5 bases). CDR3 size: 11 residues. The V gene lost 6 bases and the J gene lost 10 bases, with 10 bases spanning the gap. The CDR3 loop is CASSRVSEQFF. The CDR3 coding sequence is TGTGCCAGCAGCAGGGTCTCGGAGCAGTTCTTC.

J is TRBJ1-1 and V is TRBV3-1; TRBD1 matches at 10 bases. Germline CDR1 reads LGHDT; CDR2 reads YNNKEL (reference sequence). The CDR3 length is 17 residues. After removal of 0 bases from V and 0 bases from J, the junction contained 4 bases not matched to a gene. For the CDR3, the DNA is TGTGCCAGCAGCCAAGAGGGACAGGGGACGATGAACACTGAAGCTTTCTTT. It specifies CASSQEGQGTMNTEAFF.

This clonotype came up a few times. J is TRBJ1-2 and V is TRBV4-3, with D perhaps matching TRBD1 (5 bases). This CDR3 contains 15 residues. Germline V lookup: CDR1 LGHNA, CDR2 YSLEER. Trimming pared 0 bases from V and 7 bases from J, leaving 15 bases between. The CDR3 reads CASSQDQQDTRGYTF. The CDR3 nucleotides read TGCGCCAGCAGCCAAGATCAACAGGATACCCGTGGCTACACCTTC.

The rearrangement uses TRBV3-1 and TRBJ2-7; D call uncertain. Germline V CDR1 and CDR2: LGHDT, YNNKEL (reference sequence). The CDR3 covers 17 residues. V lost 2 bases and J lost 1, with 18 bases in between. DNA of the CDR3: TGTGCCAGCAGCCAATCCCCCCCGGACGGTGAGTCCTACGAGCAGTACTTC. Translation: CASSQSPPDGESYEQYF.

This clonotype has just a few counts. The CDR3 region has the DNA TGTGCCAGCAGATTCCTAAGCGGCGGGCCCGCCGGTGAGCAGTTCTTC. Its protein product is CASRFLSGGPAGEQFF. The chain combines TRBV7-9 with TRBJ2-1, with TRBD2 as a possible D gene (5 bases). V lost 6 bases and J lost 9, with 24 bases in between. Germline V gene lookup returns CDR1 SEHNR and CDR2 FQNEAQ (reference sequence). The CDR3 runs 16 residues.

A few counts support this clonotype. The chain employs TRBV7-2 and TRBJ2-3; D uncertain. This CDR3 contains 13 residues. V dropped 6 bases and J dropped 4 bases, with 11 bases sitting between them. Germline values: CDR1 SGHTA, CDR2 FQGNSA. In nucleotides, the CDR3 is TGTGCCAGCAGAACCTATGTGGCAGATACGCAGTATTTT. Its translation is CASRTYVADTQYF.

This clonotype was recorded a few times. The rearrangement links TRBV2 to TRBJ2-1; D is perhaps TRBD1 (5 bases). The V end was cut by 4 bases, the J end by 10 bases, with 14 bases between. The CDR3 has 13 amino acids. The germline V gene has CDR1 SNHLY and CDR2 FYNNEI. The CDR3 DNA reads as TGTGCCAGCAGTGTATCAGGGTACGGGGAGCAGTTCTTC. Translated: CASSVSGYGEQFF.

CDR3 bases: TGCGCCAGCAGCTTGGTTCGGGGGACCTACGAGCAGTACTTC. Protein: CASSLVRGTYEQYF. V usage is TRBV5-1 and J usage is TRBJ2-7, with D maybe TRBD2 (6 bases). This CDR3 comprises 14 residues. The V end was cut by 0 bases, the J end by 2 bases, with 9 bases between. The germline V gene encodes CDR1 SGHRS and CDR2 YFSETQ.

The chain couples TRBV6-2 or TRBV6-3 to TRBJ2-7, with D perhaps matching TRBD2 (6 bases). This CDR3 comprises 15 residues. The germline CDR1 and CDR2 sequences are MNHEY and SVGEGT. Trimming took off 0 bases at V and 2 bases at J, with 11 bases between the two ends. The CDR3 bases are TGTGCCAGCAGTTACTCCGGCGGGATCGCCTACGAGCAGTACTTC. It is translated as CASSYSGGIAYEQYF.

This sequence joins TRBV20-1 and TRBJ2-7; 8 bases agree with TRBD1. Germline CDR1 reads DFQATT; CDR2 reads SNEGSKA (reference sequence). V shed 5 bases and J 6 bases; nucleotides not matched to a gene: 15. The CDR3 contains 15 residues. CDR3 amino acids: CSAPGQGWSGGEQYF. The CDR3 DNA reads TGCAGTGCTCCCGGACAGGGATGGAGTGGGGGCGAGCAGTACTTC.

This clonotype has more than one count but fewer than ten. This chain uses TRBV30 with TRBJ2-2; maybe TRBD1 (5 bases). Per germline, CDR1 GTSNPN and CDR2 SVGIG (reference sequence). V was cut by 1 base and J by 4 bases, with 16 bases left in between. This CDR3 is built from 16 residues. CDR3 nucleotide sequence: TGTGCCTGGAGTGGGGTAGGGGCATGGGGCACCGGGGAGCTGTTTTTT. Protein product: CAWSGVGAWGTGELFF.

J is TRBJ2-5 and V is TRBV7-6; a possible D gene is TRBD2 (5 bases). The germline V and J ends were trimmed by 1 base and 6 bases, with 15 bases remaining between them. In germline, CDR1 is SGHVS, CDR2 FNYEAQ. The CDR3 is 15 amino acids. CDR3 DNA sequence: TGTGCCAGCAGCTTAGAAGTCGGGGTATTGCAGACCCAGTACTTC. It specifies CASSLEVGVLQTQYF.

This clonotype was seen once. Lacking the conserved final phenylalanine or tryptophan, this CDR3 likely reflects a read error. The DNA is left out, because the CDR3 cannot be placed on it with certainty; the CDR3 is given as TCRdb lists it. The chain employs TRBV18 and TRBJ2-1; TRBD1, the table's D call, was not compared with the DNA. The CDR3 spans 13 residues, counting both ends. Germline V gives CDR1 KGHSH, CDR2 LQKENI. The CDR3 reads CASSPTGDYYGIV.

This clonotype was seen only a few times. The chain uses TRBV7-9 and TRBJ1-1; 8 bases fit TRBD1. The length of the CDR3 is 16 residues. V trimming: 1 base; J trimming: 4 bases; junction bases outside the gene matches: 8. Germline-derived CDR1 and CDR2 are SEHNR and FQNEAQ (reference sequence). The CDR3 sequence is CASSLEGQAAGTEAFF. The CDR3 region has the DNA TGTGCCAGCAGCTTAGAGGGACAGGCTGCCGGCACTGAAGCTTTCTTT.

This clonotype was seen a single time. The V call is TRBV5-1, the J call TRBJ1-4, with D unclear. In germline, CDR1 is SGHRS, CDR2 YFSETQ. CDR3 size: 15 residues. The V end was cut by 3 bases, the J end by 3 bases, with 12 bases between. CDR3 bases: TGCGCCAGCAGCTACGACAAGAATTCTAATGAAAAACTGTTTTTT. Amino acid sequence: CASSYDKNSNEKLFF.

This clonotype turned up a few times. DNA for the CDR3: TGTGCCAGCAGTTGGGTAGGACAGGGTGGCGGGAATTCACCCCTCCACTTT. It specifies CASSWVGQGGGNSPLHF. J is TRBJ1-6 and V is TRBV6-5; 8 nucleotides match TRBD1. J lost 7 bases, V lost 4 bases, and 12 bases had no gene match. The CDR3 length is 17 residues. Germline CDR1 MNHEY, CDR2 SVGAGI.

Only a few counts were recorded for this clonotype. This chain connects TRBV4-3 to TRBJ2-5, with D unclear. Trimming shortened V by 0 bases and J by 0 bases, and 5 bases separated the two germline ends. This CDR3 region has 14 residues. The germline V gene encodes CDR1 LGHNA and CDR2 YSLEER. CDR3 bases: TGCGCCAGCAGCCAAGACTGGTACCAAGAGACCCAGTACTTC. Amino acids: CASSQDWYQETQYF.